The T cell receptor beta chain described here comes from a study of monozygotic twins with inflammatory bowel disease. The study's findings and limits: None of the different T cell subtypes could be distinguished from one another.

This CDR3 has 14 amino acids. CDR1 is MGHRA, CDR2 YSYEKL, per germline. Each donor supplied about 2.5 ml of blood. Details on this clonotype: Its antigen remains unknown.

Per individual sample, eight separate reactions were used to make cDNA. TCRdb reprocessed the 5' RACE reads, keeping one entry per CDR3 protein, no DNA. The specimen's table records 300,000 to 350,000 distinct CDR3 sequences. Sequencing was carried out using blood. The chain employs TRBV4-1 and TRBJ2-7; TCRdb reports TRBD1, a call that lacks DNA to check it against. The source of this sequence is a human donor with ulcerative colitis or Crohn's disease, or a healthy co-twin of an affected twin (not recorded which). The CDR3 is CASSLRTDPYEQYF.